Listed below are T cell receptor beta chains from one sample, sequenced in a study of CD8 T cells in ankylosing spondylitis. TCRdb reprocessed the 5' RACE reads with MiXCR, giving one entry per CDR3 protein. The sample has more than 650,000 distinct CDR3 sequences; 10% to 15% are singletons. Sequencing was done on a sample of blood, either unsorted or a sorted T cell fraction (not recorded which). The receptors shown here come from a male donor with ankylosing spondylitis. Each CDR3 is given with its conserved first and last residue. The D gene is left open where the match is weak. Where a row states a size, it is once, few, many or the class of an expanded clone; other rows omit it.

>-|-|TRBJ2-3|TRBV10-3
CAITTGATDTQYF
TGTGCCATCACTACGGGAGCCACAGATACGCAGTATTTT
>TRBD1|-|TRBJ1-1|TRBV10-3
CAISQGDWTEAFF
TGTGCCATCAGTCAGGGGGATTGGACTGAAGCTTTCTTT
>-|-|TRBJ2-7|TRBV10-3
CAISSGTSSYEQYF
TGTGCCATTTCTTCCGGGACTTCCTCCTACGAGCAGTACTTC
>TRBD1|few|TRBJ2-5|TRBV20-1
CSADGQGRETQYF
TGCAGTGCGGACGGACAGGGAAGAGAGACCCAGTACTTC
>TRBD1|-|TRBJ1-6|TRBV20-1
CSAGQGSSYNSPLHF
TGCAGTGCGGGACAGGGTAGCTCCTATAATTCACCCCTCCACTTT
>-|many|TRBJ2-7|TRBV20-1
CSAAGRRDEQYF
TGCAGTGCTGCCGGTCGTAGGGACGAGCAGTACTTC
>TRBD2|-|TRBJ2-7|TRBV11-1
CASSFLGWERESSYEQYF
TGTGCCAGCAGCTTTCTGGGTTGGGAGCGGGAGAGCTCCTACGAGCAGTACTTC
>-|few|TRBJ2-7|TRBV7-2
CASSYSPQGREQYF
TGTGCCAGCAGTTACAGTCCACAGGGTCGCGAGCAGTACTTC
>-|few|TRBJ1-6|TRBV4-2
CASSRSMGGSSPLHF
TGTGCCAGCAGCCGGTCGATGGGTGGGAGTTCACCCCTCCACTTT
>TRBD1|-|TRBJ2-7|TRBV3-1
CASAPGQGEIEQYF
TGTGCCAGCGCACCGGGACAGGGAGAGATCGAGCAGTACTTC
>-|-|TRBJ2-7|TRBV20-1
CSDRGLEAYEQYF
TGCAGTGATCGGGGTCTAGAAGCGTACGAGCAGTACTTC
>-|many|TRBJ1-6|TRBV7-9
CASTLQGPNSPLHF
TGTGCCAGCACTCTACAGGGCCCGAATTCACCCCTCCACTTT
>-|-|TRBJ2-7|TRBV5-1
CASSSGIGSYEQYF
TGCGCCAGCAGCTCCGGGATCGGCTCCTACGAGCAGTACTTC
>TRBD1|few|TRBJ1-6|TRBV7-9
CASSLDNNRGNSPLHF
TGTGCCAGCAGCTTAGACAATAACAGGGGGAATTCACCCCTCCACTTT
>-|-|TRBJ2-2|TRBV6-5
CASSYSERVRTGELFF
TGTGCCAGCAGTTACTCTGAGAGAGTACGCACCGGGGAGCTGTTTTTT
>TRBD2|-|TRBJ2-1|TRBV20-1
CSAGYPGLALFF
TGCAGTGCTGGTTACCCGGGACTAGCGCTGTTCTTC
>TRBD1|-|TRBJ1-1|TRBV7-2
CASSLGGQGWTEAFF
TGTGCCAGCAGCTTAGGGGGACAGGGATGGACTGAAGCTTTCTTT
>TRBD1|many|TRBJ2-3|TRBV7-2
CASSLDLGGVTQYF
TGTGCCAGCAGCTTAGATCTAGGGGGCGTTACGCAGTATTTT
>-|few|TRBJ2-7|TRBV12-3/TRBV12-4
CANSYWGGIEQYF
TGTGCCAACAGTTATTGGGGAGGAATCGAGCAGTACTTC
>TRBD2|-|TRBJ2-4|TRBV20-1
CSAPPRDYQNIQYF
TGCAGTGCCCCCCCACGGGACTACCAAAACATTCAGTACTTC
>-|many|TRBJ1-1|TRBV29-1
CSVEHKLLRQEAFF
TGCAGCGTTGAGCACAAATTGTTGCGGCAGGAAGCTTTCTTT
>-|few|TRBJ1-1|TRBV6-2/TRBV6-3
CATQQNTEAFF
TGTGCCACCCAACAGAACACTGAAGCTTTCTTT
>-|few|TRBJ2-1|TRBV4-3
CASSQETLGQGYEQFF
TGCGCCAGCAGCCAAGAAACCCTGGGGCAGGGTTATGAGCAGTTCTTC
>-|-|TRBJ1-2|TRBV9
CASSVDFKGATRGYTF
TGTGCCAGCAGCGTAGACTTTAAGGGCGCCACTAGAGGCTACACCTTC
>TRBD2|-|TRBJ2-1|TRBV28
CASVAGAYNEQFF
TGTGCCAGCGTAGCGGGAGCCTACAATGAGCAGTTCTTC
>TRBD2|few|TRBJ2-5|TRBV5-1
CASSLETSGETQYF
TGCGCCAGCAGCTTGGAAACTAGCGGGGAGACCCAGTACTTC
>-|few|TRBJ2-7|TRBV9
CASSVARSSYEQYF
TGTGCCAGCAGCGTAGCCAGGAGCTCCTACGAGCAGTACTTC
>-|many|TRBJ2-5|TRBV12-3/TRBV12-4
CASSLRGWETQYF
TGTGCCAGCAGTCTCAGGGGCTGGGAGACCCAGTACTTC